This is a list of T cell receptor beta chains from one sample in a study of shared clonotypes between healthy human individuals. Using immunoSEQ multiplex PCR, the repertoire was profiled, and TCRdb retains in-frame clones only, with some absent. In the table there are some 1,900,000 clones, 85% to 95% of which are singletons. The sample comprised naive CD8+ T cells sorted from blood. These receptors were obtained from a man aged 18 to 35 in good health. Each CDR3 is given with its conserved first and last residue.

v_gene: TRBV7-8; j_gene: TRBJ2-2; CDR3aa: CASSLPVLAANTGELFF
v_gene: TRBV13; j_gene: TRBJ1-2; CDR3aa: CASSLGDYGYTF
v_gene: TRBV7-2; j_gene: TRBJ2-7; CDR3aa: CASSLFAYSYEQYF
v_gene: TRBV27; j_gene: TRBJ2-7; CDR3aa: CASSYRDGYEQYF
v_gene: TRBV7-9; j_gene: TRBJ2-1; CDR3aa: CASSQNRDNAYNEQFF
v_gene: TRBV5-8; j_gene: TRBJ1-5; CDR3aa: CASSLDQGSNQPQHF
v_gene: TRBV16; j_gene: TRBJ2-7; CDR3aa: CASTPQPSYEQYF
v_gene: TRBV7-8; j_gene: TRBJ1-4; CDR3aa: CASSFMEGVGEKLFF
v_gene: TRBV21-1; j_gene: TRBJ1-1; CDR3aa: CASSKGRDRGWDTEAFF
v_gene: TRBV5-1; j_gene: TRBJ2-7; CDR3aa: CASSFAGGISYEQYF
v_gene: TRBV6-1; j_gene: TRBJ2-1; CDR3aa: CASTPTGYNEQFF
v_gene: TRBV27; j_gene: TRBJ2-7; CDR3aa: CASGVTGAGYEQYF
v_gene: TRBV7-9; j_gene: TRBJ1-1; CDR3aa: CASSYNPLNTEAFF
v_gene: TRBV6-5; j_gene: TRBJ2-2; CDR3aa: CASSYSAGEVAGELFF
v_gene: TRBV30; j_gene: TRBJ1-2; CDR3aa: CACEAPEIGYTF
v_gene: TRBV19; j_gene: TRBJ1-1; CDR3aa: CASSPGAMAFF
v_gene: TRBV4-1; j_gene: TRBJ2-7; CDR3aa: CASSQLSVRAGEEQYF
v_gene: TRBV7-3; j_gene: TRBJ2-7; CDR3aa: CASSPQGGSDAPYEQYF